What follows are 2 T cell receptor beta chains derived from one specimen sequenced in a study of T cells in Graves' hyperthyroidism and ophthalmopathy. Amplification targeted TCR beta CDR3 regions from RNA transcripts. The study used the HTBI primer set for a first-round RT-PCR of the TCR CDR3. TCRdb re-derived calls from the multiplex PCR reads in MiXCR, one entry per CDR3 protein. This sample has 450,000 to 600,000 distinct CDR3 sequences, with around 13% found just once. Sequences were obtained from blood. Source of these receptors: a woman in her thirties or forties with Graves' hyperthyroidism.

This clonotype has ten or more counts. The rearrangement joins TRBV6-1 to TRBJ1-2; 12 bases map to TRBD1. This CDR3 spans 15 amino acids. Germline V gene lookup returns CDR1 MNHNS and CDR2 SASEGT. V shed 5 bases, J shed 6 bases, and the junction held 7 bases outside the gene matches. The CDR3 DNA reads TGTGCCAGCAGTTACGGGACAGGGGGCGGCGATGGCTACACCTTC. It translates to CASSYGTGGGDGYTF.

This clonotype appeared a few times. This sequence joins TRBV20-1 and TRBJ2-1, with 9 bases lining up with TRBD2. V lost 5 bases, J lost 5 bases, and 16 bases stayed unmatched. The germline V gene has CDR1 DFQATT and CDR2 SNEGSKA (reference sequence). The CDR3 contains 17 residues. CDR3 sequence (DNA): TGCAGTGCTTTTTCAGGGAGGACTAGCGAGGGAAACAATGAGCAGTTCTTC. Protein sequence: CSAFSGRTSEGNNEQFF.